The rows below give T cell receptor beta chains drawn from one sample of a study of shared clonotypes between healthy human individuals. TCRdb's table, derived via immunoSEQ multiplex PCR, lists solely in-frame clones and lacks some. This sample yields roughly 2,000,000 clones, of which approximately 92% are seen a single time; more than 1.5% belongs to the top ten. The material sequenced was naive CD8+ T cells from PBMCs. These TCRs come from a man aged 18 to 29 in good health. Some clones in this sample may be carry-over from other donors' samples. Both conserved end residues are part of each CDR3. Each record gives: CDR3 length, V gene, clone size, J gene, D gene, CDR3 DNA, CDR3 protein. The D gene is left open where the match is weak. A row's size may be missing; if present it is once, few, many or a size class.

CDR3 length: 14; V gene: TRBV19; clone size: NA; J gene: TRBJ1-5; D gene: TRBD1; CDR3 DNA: TGTGCCAGTAGGGACGACAGGGATCGCCAGCCCCAGCATTTT; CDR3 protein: CASRDDRDRQPQHF
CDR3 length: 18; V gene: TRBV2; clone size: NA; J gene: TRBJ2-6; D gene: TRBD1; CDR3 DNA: TGTGCCAGCAGTCCTCTCCCGGACAGGGAGACTGGGGCCAACGTCCTGACTTTC; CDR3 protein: CASSPLPDRETGANVLTF
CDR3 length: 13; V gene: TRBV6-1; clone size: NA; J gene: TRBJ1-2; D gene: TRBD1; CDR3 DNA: TGTGCCAGCAGAGCCCCGGGACAGGGAGTCTACACCTTC; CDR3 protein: CASRAPGQGVYTF
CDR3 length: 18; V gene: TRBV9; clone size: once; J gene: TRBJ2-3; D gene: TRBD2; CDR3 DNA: TGTGCCAGCAGCCCGGGTATGTATGCTAGCGGCGGCACAGATACGCAGTATTTT; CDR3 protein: CASSPGMYASGGTDTQYF
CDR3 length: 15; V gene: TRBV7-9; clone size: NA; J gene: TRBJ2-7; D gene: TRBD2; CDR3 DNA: TGTGCCAGCAGTCCCCCTGGGACTAGATCCTACGAGCAGTACTTC; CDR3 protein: CASSPPGTRSYEQYF
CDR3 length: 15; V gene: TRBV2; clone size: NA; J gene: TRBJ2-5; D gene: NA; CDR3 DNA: TGTGCCAGCAGGGAAGGGAATCCAGTCGAGGAGACCCAGTACTTC; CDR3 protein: CASREGNPVEETQYF
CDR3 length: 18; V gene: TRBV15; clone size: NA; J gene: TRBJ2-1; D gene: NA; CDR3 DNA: TGTGCCACCAGCAGAGGTCAGAGTTGGGGGTATTCGATTGGTGAGCAGTTCTTC; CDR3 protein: CATSRGQSWGYSIGEQFF
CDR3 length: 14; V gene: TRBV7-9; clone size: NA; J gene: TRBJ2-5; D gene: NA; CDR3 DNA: TGTGCCAGCAGCTTCGGCAGGGCTGGAGAGACCCAGTACTTC; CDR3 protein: CASSFGRAGETQYF
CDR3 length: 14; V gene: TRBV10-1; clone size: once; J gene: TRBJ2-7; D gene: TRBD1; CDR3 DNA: TGCGCCAGCAGTGAACCGGGACAGGGATACGAGCAGTACTTC; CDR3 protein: CASSEPGQGYEQYF
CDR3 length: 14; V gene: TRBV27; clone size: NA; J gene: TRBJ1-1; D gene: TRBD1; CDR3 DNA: TGTGCCAGCAGCTACACAGGGGGCGGCACTGAAGCTTTCTTT; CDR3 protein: CASSYTGGGTEAFF
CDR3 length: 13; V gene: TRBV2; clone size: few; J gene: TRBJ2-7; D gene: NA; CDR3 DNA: TGTGCCATCCAGGACGGGGAGCCCTACGAGCAGTACTTC; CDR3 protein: CAIQDGEPYEQYF
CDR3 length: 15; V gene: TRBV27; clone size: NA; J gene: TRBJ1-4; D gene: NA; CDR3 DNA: TGTGCCAGCAGTCTGAGCACCCTACCTAATGAAAAACTGTTTTTT; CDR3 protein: CASSLSTLPNEKLFF
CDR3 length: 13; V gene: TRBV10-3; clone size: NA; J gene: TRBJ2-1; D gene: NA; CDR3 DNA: TGTGCTACGAGCTATGAGGGCTACAATGAGCAGTTCTTC; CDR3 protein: CATSYEGYNEQFF
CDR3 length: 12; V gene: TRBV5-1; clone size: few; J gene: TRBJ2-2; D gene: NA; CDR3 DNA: TGCGCCAGCAGCTTAAACACCGGGGAGCTGTTTTTT; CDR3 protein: CASSLNTGELFF
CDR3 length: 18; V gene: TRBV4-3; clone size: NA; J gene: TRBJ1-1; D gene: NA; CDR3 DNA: TGCGCCAGCAGCCAAGTCCTTGTGGGGCTTGGCGGGAACACTGAAGCTTTCTTT; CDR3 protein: CASSQVLVGLGGNTEAFF
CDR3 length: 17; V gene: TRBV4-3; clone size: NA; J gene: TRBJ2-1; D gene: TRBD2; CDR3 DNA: TGCGCCAGCAGCCAAGTTGGTCTAGCGGGAGTTTCCAATGAGCAGTTCTTC; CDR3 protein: CASSQVGLAGVSNEQFF
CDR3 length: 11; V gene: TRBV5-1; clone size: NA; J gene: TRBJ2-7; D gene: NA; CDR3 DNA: TGCGCCAGCAGGTTAACTAGCGAGCAGTACTTC; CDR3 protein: CASRLTSEQYF
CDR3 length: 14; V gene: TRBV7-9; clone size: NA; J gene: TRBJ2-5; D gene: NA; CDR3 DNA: TGTGCCAGCAGCTTAGGTGTGGGGACGGAGACCCAGTACTTC; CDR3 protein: CASSLGVGTETQYF
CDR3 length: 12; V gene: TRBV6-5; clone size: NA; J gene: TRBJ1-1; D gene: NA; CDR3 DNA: TGTGCCAGCAGTGACAGGAACACTGAAGCTTTCTTT; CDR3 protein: CASSDRNTEAFF
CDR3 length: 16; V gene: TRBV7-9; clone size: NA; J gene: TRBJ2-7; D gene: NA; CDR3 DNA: TGTGCCAGCAGCCACCGTACCGGGACGGACTCCTACGAGCAGTACTTC; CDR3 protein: CASSHRTGTDSYEQYF
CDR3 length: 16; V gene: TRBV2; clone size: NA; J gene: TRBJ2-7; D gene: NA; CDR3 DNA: TGTGCCAGCAGTGAAACGTCCAGACCCGTCGCCTACGAGCAGTACTTC; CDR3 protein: CASSETSRPVAYEQYF
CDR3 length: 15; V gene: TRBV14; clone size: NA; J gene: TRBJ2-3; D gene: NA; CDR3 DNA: TGTGCCAGCAGCCCCAGGGACCCTAGCACAGATACGCAGTATTTT; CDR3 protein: CASSPRDPSTDTQYF
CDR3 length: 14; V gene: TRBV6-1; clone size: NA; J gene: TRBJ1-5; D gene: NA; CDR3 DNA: TGTGCCAGCAGTATCACACAGGGAAATCAGCCCCAGCATTTT; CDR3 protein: CASSITQGNQPQHF
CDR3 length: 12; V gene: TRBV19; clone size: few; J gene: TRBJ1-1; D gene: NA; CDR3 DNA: TGTGCCAGTAGTACAGGGGTTACTGAAGCTTTCTTT; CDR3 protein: CASSTGVTEAFF
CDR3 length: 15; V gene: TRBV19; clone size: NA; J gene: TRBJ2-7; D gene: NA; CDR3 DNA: TGTGCCAGTTACAAGACATTGGCCCCAGCCTACGAGCAGTACTTC; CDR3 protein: CASYKTLAPAYEQYF
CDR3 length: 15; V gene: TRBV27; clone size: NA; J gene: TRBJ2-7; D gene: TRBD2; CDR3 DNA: TGTGCCAGCAGTTCCCCTAGCGGAGGGTCCTACGAGCAGTACTTC; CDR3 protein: CASSSPSGGSYEQYF
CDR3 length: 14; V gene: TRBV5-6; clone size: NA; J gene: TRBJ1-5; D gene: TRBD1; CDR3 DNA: TGTGCCAGCACGACAGGGGATAGCAATCAGCCCCAGCATTTT; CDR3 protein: CASTTGDSNQPQHF
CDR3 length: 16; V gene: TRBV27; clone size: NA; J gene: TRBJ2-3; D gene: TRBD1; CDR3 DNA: TGTGCCAGCAGTTTAATCCTTGGACAGGGCACAGATACGCAGTATTTT; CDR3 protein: CASSLILGQGTDTQYF
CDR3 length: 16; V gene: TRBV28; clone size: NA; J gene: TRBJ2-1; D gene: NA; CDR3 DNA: TGTGCCAGCAGTCCTCGGACTGGACTAACATACAATGAGCAGTTCTTC; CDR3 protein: CASSPRTGLTYNEQFF
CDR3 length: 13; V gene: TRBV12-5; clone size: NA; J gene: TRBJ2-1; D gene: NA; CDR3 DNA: TGTGCTAGTGGTCCTTCCCTTTACAATGAGCAGTTCTTC; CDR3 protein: CASGPSLYNEQFF
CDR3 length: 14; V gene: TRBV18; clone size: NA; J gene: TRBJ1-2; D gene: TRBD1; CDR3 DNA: TGTGCCAGCTCACCACCTGGGACAGGGTTTGGCTACACCTTC; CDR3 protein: CASSPPGTGFGYTF
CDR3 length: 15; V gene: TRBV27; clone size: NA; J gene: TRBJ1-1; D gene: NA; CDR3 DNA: TGTGCCAGCAGTCTAATGGGGACCGGCGGCACTGAAGCTTTCTTT; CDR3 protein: CASSLMGTGGTEAFF
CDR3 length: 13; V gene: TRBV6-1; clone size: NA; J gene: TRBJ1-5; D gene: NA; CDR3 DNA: TGTGCCAGCAGTATCGGGGGCGTAGAGCCCCAGCATTTT; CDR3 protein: CASSIGGVEPQHF
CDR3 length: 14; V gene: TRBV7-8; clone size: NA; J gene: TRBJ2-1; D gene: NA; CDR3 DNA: TGTGCCAGCAGCTACGCTAGCGCGTACAATGAGCAGTTCTTC; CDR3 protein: CASSYASAYNEQFF
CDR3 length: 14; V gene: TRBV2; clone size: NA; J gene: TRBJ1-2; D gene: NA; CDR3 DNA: TGTGCCAGCAGTAACTTGAGGGTGAACTATGGCTACACCTTC; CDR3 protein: CASSNLRVNYGYTF
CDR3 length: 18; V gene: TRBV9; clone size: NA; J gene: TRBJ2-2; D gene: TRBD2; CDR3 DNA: TGTGCCAGCAGCGTAGGGGGTAGGTCCGGACTAGCGGCCGGGGAGCTGTTTTTT; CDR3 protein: CASSVGGRSGLAAGELFF
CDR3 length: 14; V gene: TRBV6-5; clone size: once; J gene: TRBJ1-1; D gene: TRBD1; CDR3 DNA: TGTGCCAGCAGTTACTCGACAGGGTACACTGAAGCTTTCTTT; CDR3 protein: CASSYSTGYTEAFF
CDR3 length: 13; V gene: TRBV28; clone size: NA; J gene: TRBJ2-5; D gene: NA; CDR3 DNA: TGTGCCAGCAGTATAGGTAGAAGGGGGACCCAGTACTTC; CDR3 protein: CASSIGRRGTQYF
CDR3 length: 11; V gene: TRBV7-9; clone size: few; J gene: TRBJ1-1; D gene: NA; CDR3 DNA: TGTGCCAGCGGTTATGGCACTGAAGCTTTCTTT; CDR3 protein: CASGYGTEAFF
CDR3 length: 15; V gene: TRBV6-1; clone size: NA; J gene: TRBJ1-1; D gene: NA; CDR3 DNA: TGTGCCAGCAGTGAAGTCCGCAGACCCGCGGCTGAAGCTTTCTTT; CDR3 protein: CASSEVRRPAAEAFF
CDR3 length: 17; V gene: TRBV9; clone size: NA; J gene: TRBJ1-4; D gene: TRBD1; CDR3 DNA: TGTGCCAGCAGCGTAGGGCTGGCAGGGGGCAGTGGTGAAAAACTGTTTTTT; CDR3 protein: CASSVGLAGGSGEKLFF